Listed below are T cell receptor beta chains from one sample, sequenced in a study of blood T cell repertoires in COVID-19. Produced via immunoSEQ multiplex PCR; TCRdb's table is partial and in-frame only. The sample records 10,000 to 15,000 clones, roughly nine tenths being singletons. The sequenced material came from peripheral blood. The receptors were gathered from a woman in her sixties with active COVID-19. Both conserved end residues are part of each CDR3. The D gene is left open where the match is weak. Clone sizes are given selectively: once, few, many, or a class where the clone is expanded.

TRBV7-9,-,TRBD2,TRBJ2-3,TGTGCCAGCCCGGGACTAGCGGTACCTAGCACAGATACGCAGTATTTT,CASPGLAVPSTDTQYF
TRBV9,-,-,TRBJ2-2,TGTGCCAGCAGAGGCGGGGGCAACCCACTGAACACCGGGGAGCTGTTTTTT,CASRGGGNPLNTGELFF
TRBV19,-,TRBD2,TRBJ2-1,TGTGCCAGTAGTATAGGGGGGGGACTAGCGGAGTCTGAGCAGTTCTTC,CASSIGGGLAESEQFF
TRBV5-4,-,-,TRBJ2-4,TGTGCCAGCAGCCCGGTAGCCAAAAACATTCAGTACTTC,CASSPVAKNIQYF
TRBV5-1,few,TRBD1,TRBJ1-6,TGCGCCAGCAGCACCCGACAGGGGACAGATAATTCACCCCTCCACTTT,CASSTRQGTDNSPLHF
TRBV11-1,-,TRBD2,TRBJ2-7,TGTGCCAGCAGCCCAAGACTAGCCTTCTCCTACGAGCAGTACTTC,CASSPRLAFSYEQYF
TRBV7-2,-,TRBD2,TRBJ2-5,TGTGCCAGCAGCTTAGTTCATATGGTCCAGCGGGAGAAAGAGACCCAGTACTTC,CASSLVHMVQREKETQYF
TRBV5-4,-,-,TRBJ1-2,TGTGCCAGCAGCCTGGGGGGCATGGCGAATAACTATGGCTACACCTTC,CASSLGGMANNYGYTF
TRBV5-4,once,-,TRBJ1-3,TGTGCCAGCAGCCTACAGGGCCCTGGAAACACCATATATTTT,CASSLQGPGNTIYF
TRBV2,-,-,TRBJ2-1,TGTGCCAGCAAGGGCGCGGGACCAGATGAGCAGTTCTTC,CASKGAGPDEQFF
TRBV12-3/TRBV12-4,-,-,TRBJ2-7,TGTGCCAGCAGTCCTAGTGTGGACTACGAGCAGTACTTC,CASSPSVDYEQYF
TRBV30,-,TRBD2,TRBJ2-1,TGTGCCTGGAGTGTACAATCTCGGACTAGCGGAACACTCTCCTACAATGAGCAGTTCTTC,CAWSVQSRTSGTLSYNEQFF
TRBV6-2/TRBV6-3,-,TRBD1,TRBJ1-5,TGTGCCAGCAGTTACTCGCTGGACAGGGCCCCCCAGCATTTT,CASSYSLDRAPQHF
TRBV9,-,TRBD1,TRBJ2-3,TGTGCCAGCAGCGCCCGACAGGGAAGCACAGATACGCAGTATTTT,CASSARQGSTDTQYF
TRBV6-5,-,-,TRBJ2-5,TGTGCCAGCAGTTACTCCGAACTAGTAAAAGAGACCCAGTACTTC,CASSYSELVKETQYF
TRBV5-5,few,-,TRBJ1-1,TGTGCCAGCAGCTTGGAGCTACGGGGGGAAGCTTTCTTT,CASSLELRGEAFF
TRBV28,-,TRBD2,TRBJ2-3,TGTGCCAGCAGTTCCGGGACTAGCGGGGGGGCATACGATACGCAGTATTTT,CASSSGTSGGAYDTQYF
TRBV7-2,-,TRBD2,TRBJ2-3,TGTGCCAGCACGTATAGCGGGGGGGCCGGGGATACGCAGTATTTT,CASTYSGGAGDTQYF
TRBV28,-,TRBD1,TRBJ1-5,TGTGCCAGCAGTTTATCCCCCGGACAGGGCATTGCTCAGCCCCAGCATTTT,CASSLSPGQGIAQPQHF
TRBV9,-,-,TRBJ2-7,TGTGCCAGCAGCCTAAGCCGTGGGGGGGCGTCCTACGAGCAGTACTTC,CASSLSRGGASYEQYF
TRBV20-1,-,-,TRBJ2-1,TGCAGTGTCGGGGCCTACAATGAGCAGTTCTTC,CSVGAYNEQFF
TRBV5-1,once,TRBD2,TRBJ2-7,TGCGCCAGCAGCTTGGGCGGGGGGGAGCAGTACTTC,CASSLGGGEQYF
TRBV5-1,-,-,TRBJ1-1,TGCGCCAGCAGCTTGGAATCCCCCTCTGAAGCTTTCTTT,CASSLESPSEAFF
TRBV7-7,once,TRBD1,TRBJ2-7,TGTGCCAGCAGCCCGGACAGGGGGCCTACCTACGAGCAGTACTTC,CASSPDRGPTYEQYF
TRBV3-1/TRBV3-2,-,TRBD2,TRBJ2-7,TGTGCCAGCAGCCTCCGGCGATTGAAACGGGACTATGAGATCGAGCAGTACTTC,CASSLRRLKRDYEIEQYF
TRBV29-1,-,-,TRBJ2-3,TGCAGCGGGGGGGGGCGCACAGATACGCAGTATTTT,CSGGGRTDTQYF
TRBV30,few,TRBD2,TRBJ2-1,TGTGCCGGGGGGGGGAGTCGGCCCTACAATGAGCAGTTCTTC,CAGGGSRPYNEQFF
TRBV28,-,-,TRBJ1-1,TGTGCCAGCACCCGTGTAATTATGAACACTGAAGCTTTCTTT,CASTRVIMNTEAFF
TRBV20-1,-,-,TRBJ1-1,TGCAGTGCCGGTCAGGGTGCTGAAGCTTTCTTT,CSAGQGAEAFF
TRBV2,-,TRBD1,TRBJ1-6,TGTGCCAGCAGTGAATTGACAGGGGGAAATTCACCCCTCCACTTT,CASSELTGGNSPLHF
TRBV18,-,-,TRBJ1-2,TGTGCCAGCTCGTCAGATACAGGGATGAGTGGCTACACCTTC,CASSSDTGMSGYTF
TRBV27,-,-,TRBJ2-7,TGTGCCAGCAGTTTTGACAGGAGCTATTCCTACTACGAGCAGTACTTC,CASSFDRSYSYYEQYF
TRBV5-4,-,-,TRBJ1-4,TGTGCCAGCAGCTTGTCCCAGCAGGTTGAAAAACTGTTTTTT,CASSLSQQVEKLFF
TRBV3-1/TRBV3-2,once,-,TRBJ2-1,TGTGCCAGCAGCCAAGAGGCAGGGTGGGGTGAGCAGTTCTTC,CASSQEAGWGEQFF
TRBV5-5,-,TRBD1,TRBJ1-5,TGTGCCAGCAGCCCGCAGGGGACAGGGCTTCAGCCCCAGCATTTT,CASSPQGTGLQPQHF
TRBV4-1,few,-,TRBJ1-6,TGCGCCAGCAGCCAAGGAGGGCTAACAAGCTCCTATAATTCACCCCTCCACTTT,CASSQGGLTSSYNSPLHF
TRBV9,-,-,TRBJ1-2,TGTGCCAGCAGCGTAGCTTTGGCCACAACCCTCTATGGCTACACCTTC,CASSVALATTLYGYTF
TRBV5-1,-,TRBD1,TRBJ1-1,TGCGCCAGCAGCTTTCTGGGACAGGGGAACACTGAAGCTTTCTTT,CASSFLGQGNTEAFF
TRBV19,-,-,TRBJ1-2,TGTGCCAGTAGTTTTTTGGAGTGGTACTATGGCTACACCTTC,CASSFLEWYYGYTF
TRBV3-1/TRBV3-2,-,TRBD2,TRBJ2-5,TGTGCCAGCAGCCAAGGATTTCCCAAGGGAGCTAGCGGGAGAACAGAGACCCAGTACTTC,CASSQGFPKGASGRTETQYF
TRBV6-5,-,-,TRBJ1-3,TGTGCCAGCAGTTACTCGTTGGGGGCAAACACCATATATTTT,CASSYSLGANTIYF
TRBV10-1,-,TRBD1,TRBJ1-1,TGCGCCAGCAGTGACACAGGGGGATTGAACACTGAAGCTTTCTTT,CASSDTGGLNTEAFF
TRBV2,-,-,TRBJ1-5,TGTGCCAGCAGTGGAGAATCTCTAGAGGTCCTTTACCAGCCCCAGCATTTT,CASSGESLEVLYQPQHF
TRBV19,-,-,TRBJ2-1,TGTGCCAGTAGTATGCAAATAGAGAGCTCCTACAATGAGCAGTTCTTC,CASSMQIESSYNEQFF
TRBV7-3,once,TRBD2,TRBJ2-1,TGTGCCAGCAGCTTAGGGTCGCGGGGGGCCCAAAATGAGCAGTTCTTC,CASSLGSRGAQNEQFF
TRBV6-5,-,-,TRBJ2-7,TGTGCCAGCAGTAGGGGAAGTGGCTACGAGCAGTACTTC,CASSRGSGYEQYF
TRBV7-9,few,TRBD1,TRBJ1-6,TGTGCCAGCAGTCGGGACAGGGGGCTCGTGAGCTCCTATAATTCACCCCTCCACTTT,CASSRDRGLVSSYNSPLHF
TRBV24-1,-,-,TRBJ1-2,TGTGCCACCAGTGATTCACCGCCGGGGAATGGCTACACCTTC,CATSDSPPGNGYTF